A single sample gave rise to the 9 T cell receptor beta chains below, sequenced in a study of T cell responses to AZD1222 COVID-19 vaccine. Assay: immunoSEQ multiplex PCR; the TCRdb copy retains only in-frame clones and omits some. Found here are 70,000 to 80,000 clones, around 86% of them singletons; the top ten hold over 2%. The sample consisted of peripheral blood, taken on day 0 of AZD1222 vaccination. Receptor source: an adult in good health.

The rearrangement links TRBV18 to TRBJ1-5; D call uncertain. Germline V gene sequence: CDR1 KGHSH, CDR2 LQKENI. Deletions cut 2 bases from V and 6 bases from J, with 14 bases between. The CDR3 length is 15 residues. The CDR3 DNA reads as TGTGCCAGCTCACCAGGGATAGGCGTCAGTCAGCCCCAGCATTTT. It codes for CASSPGIGVSQPQHF.

The V call is TRBV7-2, the J call TRBJ2-1; TRBD1 matches 9 bases. This CDR3 has 16 amino acids. With 1 base clipped from V and 9 bases from J, the junction kept 10 bases outside the gene matches. Germline V gene data show CDR1 as SGHTA and CDR2 as FQGNSA. CDR3 DNA: TGTGCCAGCAGCTTAGTGGGGACAGGGCCCCTCGGTGAGCAGTTCTTC. It yields the protein CASSLVGTGPLGEQFF.

The rearrangement links TRBV9 to TRBJ2-2; 10 bases align to TRBD2. Germline CDR1 reads SGDLS; CDR2 reads YYNGEE. The J segment lost 6 bases and the V segment lost 4 bases, leaving 9 bases of the junction unmatched. This CDR3 region has 16 residues. The CDR3 loop is CASSPRGAGGSGELFF. CDR3 nucleotide sequence: TGTGCCAGCAGCCCCCGGGGAGCGGGAGGGTCCGGGGAGCTGTTTTTT. The full variable domain, in which reference TRBV9 and TRBJ2-2 provide the parts outside the CDR3, is DSGVTQTPKHLITATGQRVTLRCSPRSGDLSVYWYQQSLDQGLQFLIQYYNGEERAKGNILERFSAQQFPDLHSELNLSSLELGDSALYFCASSPRGAGGSGELFFGEGSRLTVL.

The CDR3: CASLRGGSSNQPQHF. The CDR3 nucleotides are TGTGCCAGTTTACGAGGGGGAAGTAGCAATCAGCCCCAGCATTTT. V and J are TRBV28 and TRBJ1-5; tentative D call: TRBD1 (6 bases). In germline, CDR1 is MDHEN, CDR2 SYDVKM. The CDR3 consists of 15 residues. Trimming stripped 9 bases from V and 0 bases from J, with 15 bases between.

The chain combines TRBV5-1 with TRBJ2-3; D not certain. Between the trimmed V and J ends, which lost 4 bases and 2 bases, there was a span of 5 bases. This CDR3 has 12 amino acids. Germline V gene lookup returns CDR1 SGHRS and CDR2 YFSETQ. The CDR3: CASSKDTDTQYF. The CDR3 coding sequence is TGCGCCAGCAGCAAGGACACAGATACGCAGTATTTT. The full variable domain, in which reference TRBV5-1 and TRBJ2-3 provide the parts outside the CDR3, is KAGVTQTPRYLIKTRGQQVTLSCSPISGHRSVSWYQQTPGQGLQFLFEYFSETQRNKGNFPGRFSGRQFSNSRSEMNVSTLELGDSALYLCASSKDTDTQYFGPGTRLTVL.

This sequence joins TRBV5-4 and TRBJ2-3; D not resolved. Trimming took off 1 base at V and 2 bases at J, with 8 bases between the two ends. The germline V gene has CDR1 SGHNT and CDR2 YYREEE (reference sequence). CDR3 length equals 14 residues. This CDR3 is CASSLSPDTDTQYF. CDR3 DNA: TGTGCCAGCAGCTTGTCTCCGGACACAGATACGCAGTATTTT.

The chain uses TRBV5-1 and TRBJ1-2; D gene ambiguous. The CDR3 runs 14 residues. The germline V gene has CDR1 SGHRS and CDR2 YFSETQ. The V end was cut by 0 bases, the J end by 8 bases, with 14 bases between. The CDR3 region is CASSLDTMPGGYTF. The CDR3 DNA sequence: TGCGCCAGCAGCTTGGACACCATGCCTGGAGGCTACACCTTC.

The chain joins TRBV2 to TRBJ1-1, with D perhaps TRBD1 (5 bases). The V gene's germline CDR1 is SNHLY and CDR2 FYNNEI. Trimming removed 9 bases at V and 4 bases at J, with 15 bases between. This CDR3 is 13 amino acids long. The CDR3 region has the DNA TGTGCCAGGACACCGGGGGGGGGCACTGAAGCTTTCTTT. Protein: CARTPGGGTEAFF.

The chain is built from TRBV5-7 and TRBJ1-1, with D tentatively TRBD1 (6 bases). TRBV5-7 has ORF status, its function being uncertain. The length of the CDR3 is 18 residues. Trimming took off 1 base at V and 1 base at J, with 20 bases between the two ends. The CDR3, as DNA: TGTGCCAGCAGCTTGTACTACTTGTCAGGGGCGGCGAACACTGAAGCTTTCTTT. Translating gives CASSLYYLSGAANTEAFF.